This TCR beta chain was profiled in a study of CD8+ T cells in alopecia areata. Notes on the study in general: Numerous clones, expanded in lesions, remained in scalp and blood during tofacitinib. Lesional scalp, especially alopecia totalis/universalis, showed higher clonality than normal scalp. Possibly as an HLA-related effect, TCR sharing across patients appeared less clear than in mice.

Concerning this clone itself: Antigen: not known.

Stated treatment: oral pan-JAK inhibitor, 5-10 mg twice daily. Researchers gathered lesional scalp punch biopsies and peripheral blood from patients with alopecia areata. Sequencing relied on a cDNA template that was reverse transcribed from extracted RNA. The protocol was immunoSEQ multiplex PCR, while the TCRdb copy is restricted to in-frame clones and leaves out a portion. This sample has more than 150,000 clones; about 60% occur once, and the top ten carry over 10%. V shed 5 bases and J 6 bases; nucleotides not matched to a gene: 10. The CDR3 is made up of 15 amino acids. Per germline, CDR1 SGHTA and CDR2 FQGNSA.

The TCR sequence derives from a human donor with alopecia areata. The chain couples TRBV7-2 to TRBJ2-1; 7 positions agree with TRBD1. Sequenced here: CD8+ T cells sorted from blood, sampled at week 24, from a patient treated with tofacitinib. The CDR3 nucleotides read TGTGCCAGCAGCACGGACAGGATCACCCCCAATGAGCAGTTCTTC. Translation: CASSTDRITPNEQFF.